This TCR beta chain was found in a study of blood T cells in healthy people across ages. About this clonotype: Its specificity is unknown.

The CDR3 contains 14 residues. Germline CDR1 is SEHNR and CDR2 is FQNEAQ (reference sequence). V was shortened by 7 bases and J by 4 bases, with 16 bases between the two germline ends. Primers used in a second PCR of roughly 6 to 12 cycles were a sample-barcoded 5' primer and a J-beta primer mix. Unique molecular identifiers of 12 random nucleotides labeled each cDNA. MiXCR, applied by TCRdb to the 5' RACE reads, yields one record per CDR3 protein. Here the sample spans approximately 960,000 distinct CDR3 sequences, under 35% being singletons. The study's findings and limits: CMV infection status of these donors was not known. A roughly linear age-dependent decrease characterized TCR beta diversity per million T cells.

This sample was also put to use in a study of T cells of mothers and their children. This second report adds: Each mother yielded more than 10 million TCR beta CDR3 reads. Each child yielded millions of reads.

The chain has TRBV7-9 and TRBJ1-2, with D tentatively TRBD1 (6 bases). The source material was blood. The receptor was derived from a woman aged 40 to 49 in good health. The CDR3 DNA sequence: TGTGCCAGCACCCGAGAGACAGGAATCTATGGCTACACCTTC. Translated: CASTRETGIYGYTF.